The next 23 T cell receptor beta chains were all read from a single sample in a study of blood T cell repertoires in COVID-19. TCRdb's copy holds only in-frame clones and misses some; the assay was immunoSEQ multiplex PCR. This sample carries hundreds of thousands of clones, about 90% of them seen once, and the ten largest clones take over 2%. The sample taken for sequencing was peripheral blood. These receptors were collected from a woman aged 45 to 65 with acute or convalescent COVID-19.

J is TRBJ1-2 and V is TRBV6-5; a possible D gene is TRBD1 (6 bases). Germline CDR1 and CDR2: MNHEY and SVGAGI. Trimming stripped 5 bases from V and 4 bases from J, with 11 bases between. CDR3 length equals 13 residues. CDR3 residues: CASSTPGAYGYTF. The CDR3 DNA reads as TGTGCCAGCAGTACCCCAGGGGCCTATGGCTACACCTTC.

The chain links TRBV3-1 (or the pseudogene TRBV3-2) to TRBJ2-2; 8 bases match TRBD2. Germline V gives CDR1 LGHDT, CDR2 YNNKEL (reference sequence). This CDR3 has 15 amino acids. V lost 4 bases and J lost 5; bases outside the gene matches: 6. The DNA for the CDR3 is TGTGCCAGCAGCCCGAGCGGGGGAGAAACCGGGGAGCTGTTTTTT. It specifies CASSPSGGETGELFF.

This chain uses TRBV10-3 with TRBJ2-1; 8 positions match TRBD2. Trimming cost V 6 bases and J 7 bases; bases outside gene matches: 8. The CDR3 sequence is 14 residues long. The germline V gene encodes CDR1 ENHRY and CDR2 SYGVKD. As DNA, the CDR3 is TGTGCCATCAGAAGAGCGGGAGAGGAAAATGAGCAGTTCTTC. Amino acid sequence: CAIRRAGEENEQFF.

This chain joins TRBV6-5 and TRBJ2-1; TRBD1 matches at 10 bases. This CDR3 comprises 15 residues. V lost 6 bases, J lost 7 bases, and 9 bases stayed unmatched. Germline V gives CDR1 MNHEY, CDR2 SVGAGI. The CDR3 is CASRRRDRGTNEQFF. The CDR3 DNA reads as TGTGCCAGCAGGCGCCGGGACAGGGGAACAAATGAGCAGTTCTTC.

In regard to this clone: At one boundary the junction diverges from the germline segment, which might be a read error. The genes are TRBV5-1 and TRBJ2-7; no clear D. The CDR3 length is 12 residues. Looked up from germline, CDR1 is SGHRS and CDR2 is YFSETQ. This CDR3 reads CASSLGEDSEYF. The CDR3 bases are TGCGCCAGCAGTTTGGGCGAAGATAGTGAGTACTTC.

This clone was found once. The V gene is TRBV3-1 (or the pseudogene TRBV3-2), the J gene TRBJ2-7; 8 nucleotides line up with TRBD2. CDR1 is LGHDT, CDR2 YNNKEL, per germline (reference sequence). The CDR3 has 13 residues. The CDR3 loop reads CVEERSSGLEQYF. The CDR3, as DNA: TGTGTAGAGGAAAGGTCTAGCGGGCTTGAGCAGTACTTC.

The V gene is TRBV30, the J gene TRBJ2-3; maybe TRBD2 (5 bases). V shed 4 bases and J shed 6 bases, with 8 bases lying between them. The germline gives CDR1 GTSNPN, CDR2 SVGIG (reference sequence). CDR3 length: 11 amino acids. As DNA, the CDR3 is TGTGCCTGGATGGCTAGCGATACGCAGTATTTT. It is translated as CAWMASDTQYF.

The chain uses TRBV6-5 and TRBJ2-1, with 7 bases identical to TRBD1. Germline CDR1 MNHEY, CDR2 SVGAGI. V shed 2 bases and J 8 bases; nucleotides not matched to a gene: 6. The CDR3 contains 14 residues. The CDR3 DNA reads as TGTGCCAGCAGTTACCGACAGGGAATCGATGAGCAGTTCTTC. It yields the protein CASSYRQGIDEQFF.

CDR3 in DNA: TGTGCCAGTAGTCCTACGGCCGCGGCAGATACGCAGTATTTT. Residues: CASSPTAAADTQYF. The gene calls are TRBV19 and TRBJ2-3; D remains unclear. The CDR3 has 14 amino acids. Germline V gene lookup returns CDR1 LNHDA and CDR2 SQIVND (reference sequence). V was cut by 5 bases and J by 4 bases, with 13 bases left in between.

CDR3 amino acids: CASSLTGGITEAFF. The DNA for the CDR3 is TGTGCCAGCAGCCTGACAGGGGGTATCACTGAAGCTTTCTTT. This chain uses TRBV13 with TRBJ1-1; 9 nucleotides line up with TRBD1. Germline CDR1 is PRHDT and CDR2 is FYEKMQ (reference sequence). The ends lost 5 bases at V and 4 bases at J; junction bases unmatched: 5. The CDR3 has 14 amino acids.

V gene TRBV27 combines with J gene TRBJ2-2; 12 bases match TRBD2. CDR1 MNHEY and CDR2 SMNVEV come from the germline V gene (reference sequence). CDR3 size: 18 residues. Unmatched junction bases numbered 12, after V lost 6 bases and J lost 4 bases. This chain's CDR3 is CASSYGSTSGSPTGELFF. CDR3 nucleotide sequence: TGTGCCAGCAGCTATGGGTCGACTAGCGGGAGCCCCACCGGGGAGCTGTTTTTT.

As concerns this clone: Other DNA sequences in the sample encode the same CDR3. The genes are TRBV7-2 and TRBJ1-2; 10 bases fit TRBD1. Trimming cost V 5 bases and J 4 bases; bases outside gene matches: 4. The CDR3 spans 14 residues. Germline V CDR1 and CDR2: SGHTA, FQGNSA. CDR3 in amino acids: CASSPRTGGYGYTF. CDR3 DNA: TGTGCCAGCAGCCCCAGGACAGGGGGCTATGGCTACACCTTC.

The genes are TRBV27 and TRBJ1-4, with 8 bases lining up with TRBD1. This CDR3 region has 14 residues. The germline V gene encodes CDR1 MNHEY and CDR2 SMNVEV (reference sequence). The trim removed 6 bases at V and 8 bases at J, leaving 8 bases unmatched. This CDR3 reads CASRSDRVGEKLFF. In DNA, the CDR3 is TGTGCCAGCAGGTCGGACAGGGTGGGAGAAAAACTGTTTTTT.

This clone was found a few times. CDR3 nucleotide sequence: TGTGCTCGAGGGTGGGGGCCTGGAAACACCATATATTTT. It specifies CARGWGPGNTIYF. This rearrangement joins TRBV2 to TRBJ1-3, with a tentative D call TRBD1 (6 bases). The length of the CDR3 is 13 residues. Germline V CDR1 and CDR2: SNHLY, FYNNEI.

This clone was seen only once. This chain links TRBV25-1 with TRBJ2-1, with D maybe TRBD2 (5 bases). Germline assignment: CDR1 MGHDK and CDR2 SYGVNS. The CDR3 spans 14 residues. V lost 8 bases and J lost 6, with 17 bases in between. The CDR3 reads CASDPGLASNEQFF. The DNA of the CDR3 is TGTGCCAGCGACCCCGGCCTAGCAAGCAATGAGCAGTTCTTC. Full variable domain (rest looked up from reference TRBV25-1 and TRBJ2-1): EADIYQTPRYLVIGTGKKITLECSQTMGHDKMYWYQQDPGMELHLIHYSYGVNSTEKGDLSSESTVSRIRTEHFPLTLESARPSHTSQYLCASDPGLASNEQFFGPGTRLTVL.

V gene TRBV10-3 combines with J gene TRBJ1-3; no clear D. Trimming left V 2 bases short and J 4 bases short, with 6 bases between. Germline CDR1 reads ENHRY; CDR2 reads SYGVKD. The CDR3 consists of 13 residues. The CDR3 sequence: CAISETVGNTIYF. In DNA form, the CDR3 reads TGTGCCATCAGTGAGACAGTAGGAAACACCATATATTTT.

CDR3 protein: CASSKGRDSTQYF. In nucleotides, the CDR3 is TGTGCCAGCAGCAAAGGCCGGGACAGTACGCAGTATTTT. The chain combines TRBV11-3 with TRBJ2-3, with 7 bases that match TRBD1. The CDR3 loop spans 13 amino acids. Germline-derived CDR1 and CDR2 are SGHNT and YENEEA. Losses at the gene ends were 5 bases for V and 8 bases for J; bases not matched to a gene: 7.

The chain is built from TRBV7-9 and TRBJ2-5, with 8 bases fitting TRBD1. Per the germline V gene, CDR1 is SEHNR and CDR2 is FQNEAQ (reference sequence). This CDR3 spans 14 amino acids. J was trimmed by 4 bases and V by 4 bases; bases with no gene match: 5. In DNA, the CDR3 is TGTGCCAGCAGCTCCCAGGGGGCCGGAGAGACCCAGTACTTC. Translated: CASSSQGAGETQYF.

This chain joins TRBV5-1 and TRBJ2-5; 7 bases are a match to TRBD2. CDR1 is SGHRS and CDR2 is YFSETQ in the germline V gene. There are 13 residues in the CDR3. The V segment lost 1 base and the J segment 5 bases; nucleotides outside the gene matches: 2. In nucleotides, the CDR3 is TGCGCCAGCAGCTTGTGGGGAGGGGAGACCCAGTACTTC. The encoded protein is CASSLWGGETQYF.

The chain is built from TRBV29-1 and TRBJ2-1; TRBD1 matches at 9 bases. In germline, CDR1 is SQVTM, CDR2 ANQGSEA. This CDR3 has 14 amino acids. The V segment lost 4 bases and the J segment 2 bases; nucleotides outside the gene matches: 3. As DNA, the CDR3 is TGCAGCGTTGCCGGGACAGGGCCCTACAATGAGCAGTTCTTC. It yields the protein CSVAGTGPYNEQFF.

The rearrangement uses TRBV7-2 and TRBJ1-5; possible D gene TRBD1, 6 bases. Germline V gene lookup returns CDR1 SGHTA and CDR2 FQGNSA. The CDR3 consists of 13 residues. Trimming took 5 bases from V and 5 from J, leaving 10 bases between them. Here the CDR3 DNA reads TGTGCCAGCAGCCCTGGACAGTATCAGCCCCAGCATTTT. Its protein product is CASSPGQYQPQHF.

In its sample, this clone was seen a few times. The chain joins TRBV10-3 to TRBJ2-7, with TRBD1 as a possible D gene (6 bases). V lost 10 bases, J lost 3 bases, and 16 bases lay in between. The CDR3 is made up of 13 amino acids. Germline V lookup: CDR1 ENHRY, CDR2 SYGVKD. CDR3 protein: CATLGTSNYEQYF. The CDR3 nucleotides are TGTGCCACCTTGGGGACATCGAACTACGAGCAGTACTTC.

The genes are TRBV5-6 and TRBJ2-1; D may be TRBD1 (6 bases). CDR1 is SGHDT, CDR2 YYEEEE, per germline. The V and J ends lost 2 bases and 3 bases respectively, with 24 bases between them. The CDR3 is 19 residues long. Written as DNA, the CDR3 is TGTGCCAGCAGCTTACAATTATCAGACGGACAGTTTCGCTACAATGAGCAGTTCTTC. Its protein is CASSLQLSDGQFRYNEQFF.